This passage covers 8 T cell receptor beta chains from one sample sequenced in a study of Ad26.COV2.S vaccination and SARS-CoV-2 variants. The table came from immunoSEQ multiplex PCR; TCRdb's copy has only in-frame clones and leaves some out. Of around 450,000 clones listed, nearly 90% are singletons. Treatment here: some 19 received Ad26.COV2.S at low or high dose, single or two shots; about 5 received placebo; per-sample allocation not given. The samples date from day 63 after the first vaccine or placebo injection. Sample: peripheral blood, taken in a trial of Ad26.COV2.S vaccine versus placebo. These TCRs come from a person between 18 and 65 years old who received the Ad26.COV2.S COVID-19 vaccine or a placebo.

The chain has TRBV10-3 and TRBJ1-1; TRBD1 matches 9 bases. CDR1 ENHRY and CDR2 SYGVKD come from the germline V gene. V lost 3 bases and J lost 1; bases outside the gene matches: 12. CDR3 length equals 18 residues. CDR3 nucleotide sequence: TGTGCCATCAGTGAAACACCCCGGGACAGGGATGAGAACACTGAAGCTTTCTTT. It is translated as CAISETPRDRDENTEAFF.

This clone occurred once. The rearrangement links TRBV29-1 to TRBJ1-1; 7 nucleotides line up with TRBD1. Per the germline V gene, CDR1 is SQVTM and CDR2 is ANQGSEA. The CDR3 is made up of 14 amino acids. J lost 1 base, V lost 5 bases, and 7 bases had no gene match. In nucleotides, the CDR3 is TGCAGCGTTAACCGACAGGGTGGGAACACTGAAGCTTTCTTT. Amino acids: CSVNRQGGNTEAFF.

The V call is TRBV19, the J call TRBJ1-6, with 8 bases aligning to TRBD1. The CDR3 is made up of 14 amino acids. J lost 9 bases, V lost 6 bases, and 7 bases had no gene match. Germline lookup yields CDR1 LNHDA and CDR2 SQIVND (reference sequence). The CDR3 sequence: CASRSRTGTSPLHF. CDR3 DNA sequence: TGTGCCAGTAGGTCGAGGACAGGGACTTCACCCCTCCACTTT. The full variable domain, rest sourced from reference TRBV19 and TRBJ1-6, is DGGITQSPKYLFRKEGQNVTLSCEQNLNHDAMYWYRQDPGQGLRLIYYSQIVNDFQKGDIAEGYSVSREKKESFPLTVTSAQKNPTAFYLCASRSRTGTSPLHFGNGTRLTVT.

V and J are TRBV4-1 and TRBJ1-1, with D unclear. Trimming stripped 4 bases from V and 4 bases from J, with 10 bases between. CDR3 length: 13 residues. Germline CDR1 reads MGHRA; CDR2 reads YSYEKL. The CDR3 sequence: CASSRRVGTEAFF. In DNA, the CDR3 is TGCGCCAGCAGCCGGAGGGTGGGCACTGAAGCTTTCTTT.

About this clone: This sample includes further DNA sequences coding for the same CDR3. The gene calls are TRBV5-1 and TRBJ2-5; TRBD2 agrees at 13 bases. Germline V lookup: CDR1 SGHRS, CDR2 YFSETQ. The junction had 1 base not matched to a gene; V was cut back by 3 bases and J by 2 bases. The CDR3 is 15 amino acids. The CDR3 bases are TGCGCCAGCAGCTCGGGACTAGCGGGGCAAGAGACCCAGTACTTC. Its protein is CASSSGLAGQETQYF.

V is TRBV29-1 and J is TRBJ1-2; maybe TRBD1 (6 bases). CDR3 size: 14 residues. V shed 3 bases and J shed 3 bases, with 14 bases lying between them. In germline, CDR1 is SQVTM, CDR2 ANQGSEA. The CDR3, as DNA: TGCAGCGTTGATAGCCTCAGGACAGACTATGGCTACACCTTC. Encoded protein: CSVDSLRTDYGYTF.

This sequence joins TRBV24-1 and TRBJ2-1; TRBD2 matches at 7 bases. The CDR3 covers 17 residues. Germline assignment: CDR1 KGHDR and CDR2 SFDVKD. V gave up 4 bases and J gave up 9 bases; unmatched junction bases: 17. DNA for the CDR3: TGTGCCACCAGTGACCCAACTAGCGAGTCTAGTAATGGTGAGCAGTTCTTC. Its protein is CATSDPTSESSNGEQFF.

The chain recombines TRBV6-5 with TRBJ1-2; D remains ambiguous. Germline loops: CDR1 MNHEY, CDR2 SVGAGI. CDR3 length: 13 amino acids. V gave up 0 bases and J gave up 7 bases, with 9 bases separating them. CDR3 in DNA: TGTGCCAGCAGTTACTCACAACCGGGTGGCTACACCTTC. This gives the protein CASSYSQPGGYTF.